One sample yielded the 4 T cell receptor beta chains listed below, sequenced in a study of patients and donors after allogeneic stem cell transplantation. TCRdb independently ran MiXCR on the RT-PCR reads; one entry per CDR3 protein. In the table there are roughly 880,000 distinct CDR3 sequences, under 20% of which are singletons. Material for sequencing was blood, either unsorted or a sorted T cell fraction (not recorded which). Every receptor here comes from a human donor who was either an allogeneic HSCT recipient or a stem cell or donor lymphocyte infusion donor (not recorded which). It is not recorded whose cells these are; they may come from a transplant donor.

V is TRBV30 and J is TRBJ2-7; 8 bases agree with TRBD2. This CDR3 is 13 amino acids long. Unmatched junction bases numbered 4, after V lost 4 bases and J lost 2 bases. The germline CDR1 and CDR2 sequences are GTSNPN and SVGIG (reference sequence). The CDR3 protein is CAWTGSGTYEQYF. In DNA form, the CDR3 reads TGTGCCTGGACTGGTAGCGGGACCTACGAGCAGTACTTC.

CDR3 nucleotides: TGTGCCAGCAGCAAAGGTTGCGTCCCTACGTTCGTGAATCAGCCCCAGCATTTT. It is translated as CASSKGCVPTFVNQPQHF. The chain is built from TRBV21-1 and TRBJ1-5; TRBD1, the D gene given by the table, was not confirmed from the DNA. TRBV21-1 is recorded as a pseudogene. The CDR3 contains 18 residues.

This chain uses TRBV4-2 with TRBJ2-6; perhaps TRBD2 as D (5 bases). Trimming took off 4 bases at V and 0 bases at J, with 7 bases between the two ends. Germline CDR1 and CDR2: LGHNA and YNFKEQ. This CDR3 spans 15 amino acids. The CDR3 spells CASSPRDSGANVLTF. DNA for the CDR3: TGTGCCAGCAGCCCCCGGGACTCTGGGGCCAACGTCCTGACTTTC.

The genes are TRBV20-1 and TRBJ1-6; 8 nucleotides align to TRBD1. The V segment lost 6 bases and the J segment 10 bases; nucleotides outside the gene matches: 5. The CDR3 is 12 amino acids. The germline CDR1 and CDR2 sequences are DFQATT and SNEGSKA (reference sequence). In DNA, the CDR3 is TGCAGTGCCCGGGACAGGAAGTCACCCCTCCACTTT. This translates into CSARDRKSPLHF.